This T cell receptor beta chain was found in a study of CD4+ T cells in melanoma. In regard to this clone: Its specificity is unknown.

Study outcomes and limitations: In melanoma, neoantigen-specific CD4+ T cells reportedly differed in differentiation state.

Deletions cut 3 bases from V and 4 bases from J, with 6 bases between. Germline CDR1 reads MNHNS; CDR2 reads SASEGT. The CDR3 extends over 13 amino acids. The assay was immunoSEQ multiplex PCR, and TCRdb's table has in-frame clones only and misses some. The data show about 11,000 clones, roughly two thirds seen once. The TCR originated in a human donor with melanoma. V and J are TRBV6-1 and TRBJ2-2; D is undetermined. Sequences were obtained from cells from a culture (not recorded whether cultured in vitro). CDR3: CASSDGITGELFF. CDR3 nucleotides: TGTGCCAGCAGTGACGGCATCACCGGGGAGCTGTTTTTT.